The 23 T cell receptor beta chains reported below all come from one sample, sequenced in a study of long-term antiretroviral therapy in people with HIV. Survey-level immunoSEQ v3.0 assays were run. This table comes from immunoSEQ multiplex PCR, and its TCRdb copy is limited to in-frame clones, with some not included. The data hold under 50,000 clones, with roughly 86% observed a single time. The starting material was unsorted PBMCs, obtained 0.1 years before starting antiretroviral therapy. The receptors shown here come from a woman in her 50s with HIV.

The J gene is TRBJ2-7, the V gene TRBV5-1, with D perhaps matching TRBD1 or TRBD2 (5 bases each). In germline, CDR1 is SGHRS, CDR2 YFSETQ. The CDR3 loop spans 15 amino acids. The V end was cut by 5 bases, the J end by 2 bases, with 17 bases between. CDR3 coding DNA: TGCGCCAGCAGATGGAATCGGGGCCTCACCTACGAGCAGTACTTC. Amino acids: CASRWNRGLTYEQYF.

The chain combines TRBV6-1 with TRBJ1-6; D unclear. Trimming took off 2 bases at V and 4 bases at J, with 6 bases between the two ends. The CDR3 spans 14 residues. Germline values: CDR1 MNHNS, CDR2 SASEGT. The CDR3 DNA sequence: TGTGCCAGCAGTGAACCCGGGTATAATTCACCCCTCCACTTT. Its protein product is CASSEPGYNSPLHF.

The sample holds a few counts of this clone. CDR3 sequence: CASSLGTGAYEQYF. CDR3 bases: TGTGCCAGCAGCTTAGGTACAGGAGCCTACGAGCAGTACTTC. V usage is TRBV7-2 and J usage is TRBJ2-7; the D gene is possibly TRBD1 (5 bases). The CDR3 is 14 residues long. Trimming removed 1 base at V and 2 bases at J, with 9 bases between. Per the germline V gene, CDR1 is SGHTA and CDR2 is FQGNSA.

The rearrangement uses TRBV11-2 and TRBJ2-1; 16 bases map to TRBD2. The trim removed 5 bases at V and 8 bases at J, leaving 6 bases unmatched. This CDR3 spans 16 amino acids. CDR1 and CDR2 (germline): SGHAT, FQNNGV. In DNA form, the CDR3 reads TGTGCCAGCAGCCCCGGGACTAGCGGGGGGGAAGATGAGCAGTTCTTC. It codes for CASSPGTSGGEDEQFF. The whole variable domain, filled in from reference TRBV11-2 and TRBJ2-1, reads EAGVAQSPRYKIIEKRQSVAFWCNPISGHATLYWYQQILGQGPKLLIQFQNNGVVDDSQLPKDRFSAERLKGVDSTLKIQPAKLEDSAVYLCASSPGTSGGEDEQFFGPGTRLTVL.

The chain joins TRBV10-3 to TRBJ1-1; D not resolved. Trimming cost V 4 bases and J 1 base, with 7 bases left between them. Germline CDR1 and CDR2: ENHRY and SYGVKD. This CDR3 spans 13 amino acids. The CDR3 loop reads CAISADRNTEAFF. In nucleotides, the CDR3 is TGTGCCATCAGTGCCGACCGGAACACTGAAGCTTTCTTT.

This clone turned up a few times. The J gene is TRBJ1-1, the V gene TRBV4-2; the match to TRBD1 covers 8 bases. With 6 bases clipped from V and 0 bases from J, the junction kept 6 bases outside the gene matches. The V gene's germline CDR1 is LGHNA and CDR2 YNFKEQ. This CDR3 has 15 residues. CDR3: CASSGTGNMNTEAFF. The CDR3 region has the DNA TGTGCCAGCAGTGGGACAGGAAACATGAACACTGAAGCTTTCTTT.

This clone has only a few counts. The V call is TRBV6-1, the J call TRBJ2-5; the D is unclear. V lost 4 bases, J lost 2 bases, and 11 bases lay in between. Germline V gene data show CDR1 as MNHNS and CDR2 as SASEGT. This CDR3 contains 14 residues. CDR3 sequence (DNA): TGTGCCAGCAGTGTATCCCCAGCACAAGAGACCCAGTACTTC. This gives the protein CASSVSPAQETQYF.

The V call is TRBV13, the J call TRBJ1-6, with D perhaps matching TRBD1 (6 bases). Germline assignment: CDR1 PRHDT and CDR2 FYEKMQ (reference sequence). The CDR3 runs to 14 residues. The V and J ends lost 0 bases and 6 bases respectively, with 6 bases between them. CDR3 region: CASSLGQGNSPLHF. DNA of the CDR3: TGTGCCAGCAGCTTAGGACAGGGTAATTCACCCCTCCACTTT.

This clone was picked up a small number of times. CDR3 bases: TGTGCCAGTACCCCTCCGGGACATTCGAACACCGGGGAGCTGTTTTTT. It encodes CASTPPGHSNTGELFF. J is TRBJ2-2 and V is TRBV19, with D maybe TRBD1 (6 bases). The germline gives CDR1 LNHDA, CDR2 SQIVND (reference sequence). With 7 bases removed from V and 0 bases from J, the gap between germline ends came to 15 bases. The CDR3 is 16 residues long.

The chain employs TRBV18 and TRBJ1-4; tentative D call: TRBD1 (6 bases). The CDR3 covers 15 residues. Trimming cost V 2 bases and J 4 bases, with 11 bases left between them. Germline V gives CDR1 KGHSH, CDR2 LQKENI. CDR3 residues: CASSPGEGVNEKLFF. CDR3 bases: TGTGCCAGCTCACCAGGAGAGGGGGTTAATGAAAAACTGTTTTTT.

The chain joins TRBV6-5 to TRBJ1-3; TRBD1 is a possible D gene (6 bases). The germline V gene encodes CDR1 MNHEY and CDR2 SVGAGI. This CDR3 comprises 16 residues. V dropped 0 bases and J dropped 2 bases, with 11 bases sitting between them. CDR3 in DNA: TGTGCCAGCAGTTACTCGCTACAGGGACCTGGAAACACCATATATTTT. Translated: CASSYSLQGPGNTIYF.

The J gene is TRBJ2-7, the V gene TRBV11-2; tentative D call: TRBD1 (6 bases). V was clipped by 4 bases and J by 1 base, with 14 bases between them. Germline V gene lookup returns CDR1 SGHAT and CDR2 FQNNGV. The CDR3 length is 15 residues. As DNA, the CDR3 is TGTGCCAGCAGCTCGGTTATGACAGGTTCCTACGAGCAGTACTTC. Translating it yields CASSSVMTGSYEQYF.

This clone turned up a few times. The chain uses TRBV7-2 and TRBJ1-2, with D possibly TRBD1 on 6 matching bases. This CDR3 region has 13 residues. Germline values: CDR1 SGHTA, CDR2 FQGNSA. Trimming stripped 1 base from V and 9 bases from J, with 12 bases between. The CDR3 nucleotides are TGTGCCAGCAGCTTAGTTGGGGGGCGTAGCTACACCTTC. This translates into CASSLVGGRSYTF.

The rearrangement links TRBV2 to TRBJ2-7, with 7 nucleotides matching TRBD1. Unmatched junction bases numbered 15, after V lost 10 bases and J lost 3 bases. From germline, CDR1 is SNHLY and CDR2 FYNNEI. The CDR3 runs 15 residues. CDR3 protein: CATSTRGQTIYEQYF. CDR3 coding DNA: TGTGCCACCTCGACCCGGGGACAGACGATCTACGAGCAGTACTTC.

This rearrangement joins TRBV5-1 to TRBJ1-1; possibly TRBD1 for D (5 bases). The V and J ends lost 0 bases and 4 bases respectively, with 19 bases between them. Germline V gene sequence: CDR1 SGHRS, CDR2 YFSETQ. The CDR3 contains 17 residues. In DNA form, the CDR3 reads TGCGCCAGCAGCTTGGGGTTGGGGCTGGGGACCTCCACTGAAGCTTTCTTT. Encoded protein: CASSLGLGLGTSTEAFF. Variable domain in full (rest from reference TRBV5-1 and TRBJ1-1): KAGVTQTPRYLIKTRGQQVTLSCSPISGHRSVSWYQQTPGQGLQFLFEYFSETQRNKGNFPGRFSGRQFSNSRSEMNVSTLELGDSALYLCASSLGLGLGTSTEAFFGQGTRLTVV.

The chain couples TRBV11-1 to TRBJ1-2, with D tentatively TRBD1 (6 bases). Germline V lookup: CDR1 SGHAT, CDR2 FQDESV (reference sequence). The CDR3 has 14 amino acids. Trimming pared 5 bases from V and 3 bases from J, leaving 13 bases between. The chain's CDR3 is CASSQTTGHYGYTF. CDR3 bases: TGTGCCAGCAGCCAAACAACAGGGCACTATGGCTACACCTTC.

The chain has TRBV7-2 and TRBJ2-3, with 8 nucleotides matching TRBD2. The CDR3 extends over 15 amino acids. CDR1 and CDR2 from the germline V gene are SGHTA and FQGNSA. Trimming cost V 4 bases and J 0 bases; bases outside gene matches: 3. The CDR3 DNA is TGTGCCAGCAGCTATTCGGGGGGGAGCACAGATACGCAGTATTTT. As protein: CASSYSGGSTDTQYF.

This sequence joins TRBV5-1 and TRBJ1-1, with a weak D call TRBD1 (6 bases). Per germline, CDR1 SGHRS and CDR2 YFSETQ. Trimming removed 4 bases from V and 2 bases from J, with 15 bases in between. The CDR3 covers 15 residues. CDR3 DNA sequence: TGCGCCAGCAGCATGGGGACAACAGCCAACACTGAAGCTTTCTTT. Its translation is CASSMGTTANTEAFF. Complete variable domain (other parts from reference TRBV5-1 and TRBJ1-1): KAGVTQTPRYLIKTRGQQVTLSCSPISGHRSVSWYQQTPGQGLQFLFEYFSETQRNKGNFPGRFSGRQFSNSRSEMNVSTLELGDSALYLCASSMGTTANTEAFFGQGTRLTVV.

The genes are TRBV6-5 and TRBJ1-6; possibly TRBD1 for D (5 bases). The CDR3 totals 13 residues. Germline CDR1 MNHEY, CDR2 SVGAGI. V dropped 0 bases and J dropped 8 bases, with 5 bases sitting between them. Here the CDR3 DNA reads TGTGCCAGCAGTTACTCGGGGGATTCACCCCTCCACTTT. It codes for CASSYSGDSPLHF.

The rearrangement uses TRBV6-1 and TRBJ1-5, with a weak D call TRBD1 (5 bases). CDR3 size: 15 residues. Looked up from germline, CDR1 is MNHNS and CDR2 is SASEGT. The V gene lost 0 bases and the J gene lost 4 bases, with 10 bases spanning the gap. The CDR3 reads CASSEAWGRNQPQHF. The CDR3, as DNA: TGTGCCAGCAGTGAAGCGTGGGGGAGGAATCAGCCCCAGCATTTT.

The chain uses TRBV6-5 and TRBJ1-3, with D unresolved. V was trimmed by 6 bases and J by 3 bases, leaving 15 bases between them. From germline, CDR1 is MNHEY and CDR2 SVGAGI. The CDR3 sequence is 15 residues long. CDR3 sequence (DNA): TGTGCCAGCAGCAGGACTGGACGTTATGGAAACACCATATATTTT. Amino acid sequence: CASSRTGRYGNTIYF.

V is TRBV5-8 and J is TRBJ2-7; 9 bases agree with TRBD1. The CDR3 consists of 16 residues. The germline V gene has CDR1 SGHTS and CDR2 YDEGEE. V lost 1 base to trimming and J lost 3 bases; unmatched junction nucleotides: 8. The chain's CDR3 is CASSLRTTGGLYEQYF. The DNA for the CDR3 is TGTGCCAGCAGCTTGAGAACCACAGGGGGCCTCTACGAGCAGTACTTC.

In this sample, this clone turned up a few times. The rearrangement joins TRBV30 to TRBJ1-1; tentatively, D is TRBD1 (6 bases). The CDR3 spans 13 residues. The germline V and J ends were trimmed by 4 bases and 1 base, with 10 bases remaining between them. The germline gives CDR1 GTSNPN, CDR2 SVGIG (reference sequence). CDR3 loop: CAWMADRNTEAFF. The CDR3 DNA reads TGTGCCTGGATGGCGGACAGGAACACTGAAGCTTTCTTT.